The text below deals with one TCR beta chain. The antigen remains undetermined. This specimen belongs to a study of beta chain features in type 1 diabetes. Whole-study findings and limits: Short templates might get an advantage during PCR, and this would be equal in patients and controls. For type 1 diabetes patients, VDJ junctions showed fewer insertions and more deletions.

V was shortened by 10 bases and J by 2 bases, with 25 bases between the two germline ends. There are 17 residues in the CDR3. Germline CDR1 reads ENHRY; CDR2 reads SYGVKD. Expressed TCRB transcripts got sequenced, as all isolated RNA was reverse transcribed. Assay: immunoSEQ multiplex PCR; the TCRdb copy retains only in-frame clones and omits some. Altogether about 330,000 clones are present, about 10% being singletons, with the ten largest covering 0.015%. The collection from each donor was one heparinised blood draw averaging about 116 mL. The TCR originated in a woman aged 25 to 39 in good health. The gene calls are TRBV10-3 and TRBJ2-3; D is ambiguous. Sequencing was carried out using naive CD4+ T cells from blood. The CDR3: CATAYSSSSPYTDTQYF. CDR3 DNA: TGTGCCACCGCCTACTCCTCTAGTTCGCCCTACACAGATACGCAGTATTTT.